The 29 T cell receptor beta chains in this list originate from one sample, sequenced in a study of pediatric ulcerative colitis. Only in-frame clones appear in the TCRdb table, and some are missing; sequencing was by immunoSEQ multiplex PCR. Of roughly 64,000 clones listed, about 86% are singletons. Material: blood. The source is a boy aged 10-17 years with severe ulcerative colitis.

V usage is TRBV5-1 and J usage is TRBJ2-7; D gene unclear. The germline V gene has CDR1 SGHRS and CDR2 YFSETQ. The CDR3 contains 15 residues. V dropped 0 bases and J dropped 0 bases, with 10 bases sitting between them. The CDR3: CASSLVGRSSYEQYF. The CDR3 coding sequence is TGCGCCAGCAGCTTGGTAGGCAGGAGCTCCTACGAGCAGTACTTC.

This clone was observed a handful of times. This rearrangement joins TRBV6-5 to TRBJ1-1, with D uncertain. Germline CDR1 and CDR2: MNHEY and SVGAGI. This CDR3 region has 11 residues. The V end lost 5 bases, the J end lost 8 bases, and 9 bases lay between the germline ends. CDR3 nucleotides: TGTGCCAGCAGTGACCGTCGGGAAGCTTTCTTT. Its translation: CASSDRREAFF.

The chain joins TRBV14 to TRBJ2-7; 7 nucleotides line up with TRBD1. The CDR3 totals 14 residues. The V gene's germline CDR1 is SGHDN and CDR2 FVKESK. After removal of 1 base from V and 5 bases from J, the junction contained 5 bases not matched to a gene. DNA for the CDR3: TGTGCCAGCAGCCAAGCGAACAGGGGTCACGAGCAGTACTTC. This sequence encodes CASSQANRGHEQYF. The entire variable domain, with the rest obtained from reference TRBV14 and TRBJ2-7, is as follows: EAGVTQFPSHSVIEKGQTVTLRCDPISGHDNLYWYRRVMGKEIKFLLHFVKESKQDESGMPNNRFLAERTGGTYSTLKVQPAELEDSGVYFCASSQANRGHEQYFGPGTRLTVT.

The V and J genes are TRBV19 and TRBJ1-2, with D hard to call. Germline CDR1 is LNHDA and CDR2 is SQIVND (reference sequence). CDR3 length equals 13 residues. V lost 4 bases, J lost 6 bases, and 12 bases lay in between. The CDR3 DNA reads TGTGCCAGTAGTAGCCCGGGGATAAATGGCTACACCTTC. This gives the protein CASSSPGINGYTF.

The chain combines TRBV15 with TRBJ2-4; no reliable D call. Deletions cut 1 base from V and 1 base from J, with 8 bases between. CDR1 is LNHNV and CDR2 is YYDKDF in the germline V gene (reference sequence). This CDR3 contains 15 residues. As DNA, the CDR3 is TGTGCCACCAGCAGAGCCCGAGTTGCCAAAAACATTCAGTACTTC. Amino acid sequence: CATSRARVAKNIQYF.

As DNA, the CDR3 is TGCAGCGTTGAGGGGGAGAACACTGAAGCTTTCTTT. Translating it yields CSVEGENTEAFF. This chain links TRBV29-1 with TRBJ1-1, with D perhaps matching TRBD1 (5 bases). The CDR3 contains 12 residues. With 3 bases removed from V and 1 base from J, the gap between germline ends came to 6 bases. From germline, CDR1 is SQVTM and CDR2 ANQGSEA.

This clone has just one count. The rearrangement links TRBV19 to TRBJ1-4; D possibly corresponds to TRBD1 (5 bases). There are 12 residues in the CDR3. Germline loops: CDR1 LNHDA, CDR2 SQIVND (reference sequence). Trimming removed 5 bases from V and 8 bases from J, with 9 bases in between. CDR3 region: CASSVEGEKLFF. The CDR3 bases are TGTGCCAGTAGTGTTGAGGGGGAAAAACTGTTTTTT.

The chain links TRBV4-1 to TRBJ2-3; 12 bases fit TRBD2. The CDR3 sequence is 15 residues long. Germline V gene lookup returns CDR1 MGHRA and CDR2 YSYEKL. After removal of 2 bases from V and 5 bases from J, the junction contained 2 bases not matched to a gene. Here the CDR3 reads CASSQTGLAGDTQYF. The CDR3, as DNA: TGCGCCAGCAGCCAAACGGGACTAGCGGGAGATACGCAGTATTTT.

This clone was recorded only once. The chain combines TRBV2 with TRBJ1-1; no clear D. The CDR3 covers 14 residues. The V gene lost 4 bases and the J gene lost 1 base, with 10 bases spanning the gap. Germline lookup yields CDR1 SNHLY and CDR2 FYNNEI. The CDR3 DNA sequence: TGTGCCAGCAGTGGGGTAAGGGCGAACACTGAAGCTTTCTTT. It translates to CASSGVRANTEAFF.

The CDR3 loop reads CASSPSGTRNNEQFF. CDR3 DNA: TGTGCCAGCAGTCCTAGTGGTACAAGGAACAATGAGCAGTTCTTC. The chain recombines TRBV27 with TRBJ2-1; D not certain. CDR3 length equals 15 residues. Germline-derived CDR1 and CDR2 are MNHEY and SMNVEV (reference sequence). Trimming pared 5 bases from V and 5 bases from J, leaving 16 bases between.

The chain is built from TRBV7-8 and TRBJ2-1; perhaps TRBD1 as D (6 bases). Trimming shortened V by 5 bases and J by 6 bases, and 14 bases separated the two germline ends. CDR1 and CDR2 (germline): SGHVS, FQNEAQ. This CDR3 region has 14 residues. The CDR3 region has the DNA TGTGCCAGCAGCATCCGGACAGAAGTCAATGAGCAGTTCTTC. Amino acids: CASSIRTEVNEQFF.

The chain combines TRBV7-9 with TRBJ2-7, with TRBD2 as a possible D gene (5 bases). The CDR3 is 14 residues long. Germline lookup yields CDR1 SEHNR and CDR2 FQNEAQ (reference sequence). The V end lost 1 base, the J end lost 6 bases, and 13 bases lay between the germline ends. The CDR3 region has the DNA TGTGCCAGCAGCTTAGGTTCTCCTAGCCCCGAGCAGTACTTC. Translated: CASSLGSPSPEQYF.

This clone occurred a few times. The V and J genes are TRBV25-1 and TRBJ2-2; TRBD2 is a possible D gene (6 bases). The CDR3 is 12 residues long. CDR1 and CDR2 (germline): MGHDK, SYGVNS. Trimming cost V 7 bases and J 6 bases, with 9 bases left between them. CDR3 nucleotides: TGTGCCAGCACTTGGGGGGCCGGGGAGCTGTTTTTT. The encoded protein is CASTWGAGELFF.

In this sample, this clone turned up a few times. V usage is TRBV5-4 and J usage is TRBJ1-2; D gene unclear. Trimming cost V 3 bases and J 2 bases, with 2 bases left between them. This CDR3 contains 11 residues. CDR1 and CDR2 (germline): SGHNT, YYREEE (reference sequence). This chain's CDR3 is CASSSNYGYTF. The CDR3, as DNA: TGTGCCAGCAGCTCGAACTATGGCTACACCTTC.

There are a few counts of this clone. This chain uses TRBV4-3 with TRBJ2-1; 7 nucleotides align to TRBD2. V was clipped by 0 bases and J by 3 bases; unmatched bases: 5. The CDR3 extends over 16 amino acids. Germline CDR1 is LGHNA and CDR2 is YSLEER. CDR3: CASSQDSAGIYNEQFF. The CDR3 bases are TGCGCCAGCAGCCAAGACTCAGCGGGAATCTACAATGAGCAGTTCTTC.

V gene TRBV7-2 combines with J gene TRBJ2-1; TRBD2 matches at 11 bases. V shed 4 bases, J shed 7 bases, and the junction held 12 bases outside the gene matches. The CDR3 totals 17 residues. Germline V lookup: CDR1 SGHTA, CDR2 FQGNSA. The CDR3 region has the DNA TGTGCCAGCAGCTCAGGTGCTGGACTAGCGGGTTTGAATGAGCAGTTCTTC. This encodes CASSSGAGLAGLNEQFF.

The V call is TRBV11-3, the J call TRBJ2-1, with 9 bases that match TRBD2. Germline values: CDR1 SGHNT, CDR2 YENEEA. V was pared by 6 bases and J by 10 bases, with 16 bases of the junction left unmatched. The CDR3 consists of 16 residues. CDR3 sequence reads: CASRGGLALTIGEQFF. DNA of the CDR3: TGTGCCAGCAGGGGTGGACTAGCGCTAACCATCGGGGAGCAGTTCTTC.

The rearrangement joins TRBV6-6 to TRBJ1-5; D gene uncertain. The V and J ends lost 4 bases and 4 bases respectively, with 11 bases between them. The CDR3 consists of 14 residues. CDR1 MNHNY and CDR2 SVGAGI come from the germline V gene (reference sequence). The CDR3 sequence is CASSFYAGNQPQHF. The CDR3 DNA is TGTGCCAGCAGTTTCTACGCCGGAAATCAGCCCCAGCATTTT.

V is TRBV4-1 and J is TRBJ2-2; 8 positions match TRBD1. V shed 4 bases and J 7 bases; nucleotides not matched to a gene: 8. Germline lookup yields CDR1 MGHRA and CDR2 YSYEKL. This CDR3 comprises 15 residues. The DNA for the CDR3 is TGCGCCAGCAGCCTTAGACAGGGGTCTGGCGGGGAGCTGTTTTTT. Protein product: CASSLRQGSGGELFF.

This clone was detected only once. This chain joins TRBV15 and TRBJ2-7; D uncertain. The V and J ends lost 0 bases and 5 bases respectively, with 11 bases between them. The CDR3 sequence is 14 residues long. From germline, CDR1 is LNHNV and CDR2 YYDKDF (reference sequence). CDR3 nucleotides: TGTGCCACCAGCAGAGAGGCCTCCATGGACGAGCAGTACTTC. Translated, it gives CATSREASMDEQYF.

CDR3 DNA sequence: TGTGCCAGCAGTGACCAGTACAATGAGCAGTTCTTC. Its protein product is CASSDQYNEQFF. The J gene is TRBJ2-1, the V gene TRBV2, with D unclear. This CDR3 region has 12 residues. Germline assignment: CDR1 SNHLY and CDR2 FYNNEI. Trimming removed 3 bases from V and 4 bases from J, with 4 bases in between.

The genes are TRBV6-1 and TRBJ1-1; D is unclear. The germline V gene has CDR1 MNHNS and CDR2 SASEGT. The CDR3 runs to 14 residues. Trimming left V 4 bases short and J 0 bases short, with 9 bases between. CDR3 sequence reads: CASSGWAVNTEAFF. The DNA for the CDR3 is TGTGCCAGCAGTGGGTGGGCAGTGAACACTGAAGCTTTCTTT.

The CDR3 loop is CASSQAPGANTEAFF. In DNA, the CDR3 is TGCGCCAGCAGCCAAGCTCCAGGAGCGAACACTGAAGCTTTCTTT. V is TRBV4-3 and J is TRBJ1-1; D gene ambiguous. V gave up 1 base and J gave up 1 base, with 10 bases separating them. CDR3 length: 15 residues. The germline V gene has CDR1 LGHNA and CDR2 YSLEER.

The CDR3 spells CASSSSGHSYNEQFF. Here the CDR3 DNA reads TGTGCCAGCAGCTCTAGCGGGCACTCCTACAATGAGCAGTTCTTC. The chain joins TRBV7-9 to TRBJ2-1; 8 bases line up with TRBD2. Germline loops: CDR1 SEHNR, CDR2 FQNEAQ (reference sequence). CDR3 length: 15 residues. With 4 bases clipped from V and 0 bases from J, the junction kept 2 bases outside the gene matches. The variable domain in full, with the rest retrieved from reference TRBV7-9 and TRBJ2-1, is DTGVSQNPRHKITKRGQNVTFRCDPISEHNRLYWYRQTLGQGPEFLTYFQNEAQLEKSRLLSDRFSAERPKGSFSTLEIQRTEQGDSAMYLCASSSSGHSYNEQFFGPGTRLTVL.

J is TRBJ2-7 and V is TRBV19, with 8 nucleotides matching TRBD2. Trimming cost V 9 bases and J 6 bases; bases outside gene matches: 10. This CDR3 comprises 13 residues. CDR1 is LNHDA, CDR2 SQIVND, per germline (reference sequence). CDR3 DNA: TGTGCCAGCAACCGGGAGGGTGGTAGCGAGCAGTACTTC. As protein: CASNREGGSEQYF.

V usage is TRBV4-3 and J usage is TRBJ2-2; D gene unclear. The CDR3 contains 16 residues. V lost 1 base to trimming and J lost 4 bases, with 13 bases between them. Germline assignment: CDR1 LGHNA and CDR2 YSLEER. The CDR3 loop reads CASSQAVRIITGELFF. CDR3 in DNA: TGCGCCAGCAGCCAAGCGGTTAGGATTATCACCGGGGAGCTGTTTTTT.

V and J are TRBV29-1 and TRBJ1-1; D remains ambiguous. The length of the CDR3 is 11 residues. The germline V and J ends were trimmed by 3 bases and 3 bases, with 5 bases remaining between them. Germline CDR1 and CDR2: SQVTM and ANQGSEA. The DNA for the CDR3 is TGCAGCGTTGACGCCTACACTGAAGCTTTCTTT. It translates to CSVDAYTEAFF.

This chain links TRBV10-3 with TRBJ1-5; no clear D. V dropped 3 bases and J dropped 2 bases, with 14 bases sitting between them. Germline lookup yields CDR1 ENHRY and CDR2 SYGVKD. The CDR3 contains 16 residues. The CDR3 DNA reads as TGTGCCATCAGTGAAGGATTGGGTCGGGGCAATCAGCCCCAGCATTTT. Translated, it gives CAISEGLGRGNQPQHF.

This clone appeared once. The chain uses TRBV30 and TRBJ2-7; D unclear. CDR3 length: 13 amino acids. The V gene lost 3 bases and the J gene lost 2 bases, with 11 bases spanning the gap. Germline-derived CDR1 and CDR2 are GTSNPN and SVGIG (reference sequence). CDR3 DNA sequence: TGTGCCTGGAGGCCCAGGACCACCTACGAGCAGTACTTC. Its translation: CAWRPRTTYEQYF.